Listed here is a single TCR beta chain. Its antigen is currently unknown. CDR1 and CDR2 (germline): SGHTA, FQGTGA. Deletions cut 6 bases from V and 1 base from J, with 6 bases between. This CDR3 has 12 residues. The data derive from a study of cytomegalovirus exposure and HLA in healthy donors. Study-level background: Ancestry clustering placed roughly 86% of around 400 genotyped donors in the Caucasian-associated cluster. The study's findings and limits: It has been reported that TCR beta sequences accurately predicted the HLA-A and HLA-B alleles of most subjects. TCR beta chain V- and J-gene trimming was linked, in a later analysis, to a missense variant in DCLRE1C. Indistinguishable V segments, including TRBV6-2 and TRBV6-3, were excluded.

It was with 60 Vbeta and 13 Jbeta primers that the PCR ran. Libraries were prepared by immunoSEQ multiplex PCR; TCRdb keeps only in-frame clonotypes and omits some of them. The sample shows about 140,000 clones, around 75% of them seen only once. The J gene is TRBJ1-1, the V gene TRBV7-3; D perhaps matches TRBD1 (5 bases). Input material: PBMCs. The TCR comes from a male donor in good health and CMV-seronegative. In nucleotides, the CDR3 is TGTGCCAGCAGTCAGGGGAACACTGAAGCTTTCTTT. It is translated as CASSQGNTEAFF.